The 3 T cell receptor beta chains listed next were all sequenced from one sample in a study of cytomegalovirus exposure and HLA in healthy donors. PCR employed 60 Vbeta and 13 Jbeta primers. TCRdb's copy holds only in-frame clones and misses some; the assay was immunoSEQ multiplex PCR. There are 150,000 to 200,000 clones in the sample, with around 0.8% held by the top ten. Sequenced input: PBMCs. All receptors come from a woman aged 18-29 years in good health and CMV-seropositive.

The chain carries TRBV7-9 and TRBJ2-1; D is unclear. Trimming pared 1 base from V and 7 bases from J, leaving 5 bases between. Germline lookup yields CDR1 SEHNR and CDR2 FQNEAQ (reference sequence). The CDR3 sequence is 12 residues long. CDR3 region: CASSLGANEQFF. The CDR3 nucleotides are TGTGCCAGCAGCTTAGGGGCGAATGAGCAGTTCTTC.

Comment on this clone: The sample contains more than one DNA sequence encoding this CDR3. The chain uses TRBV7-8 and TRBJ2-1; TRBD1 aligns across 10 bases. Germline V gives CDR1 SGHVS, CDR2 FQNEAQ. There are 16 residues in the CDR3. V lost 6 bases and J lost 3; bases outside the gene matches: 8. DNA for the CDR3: TGTGCCAGCAGGACAGGGGGCCGAAATCTCTACAATGAGCAGTTCTTC. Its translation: CASRTGGRNLYNEQFF.

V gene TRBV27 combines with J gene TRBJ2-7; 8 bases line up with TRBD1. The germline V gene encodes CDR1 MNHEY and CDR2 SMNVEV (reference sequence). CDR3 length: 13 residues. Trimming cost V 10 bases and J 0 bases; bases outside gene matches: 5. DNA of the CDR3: TGTGCCATCCGGGACAGGACCTCCTACGAGCAGTACTTC. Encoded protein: CAIRDRTSYEQYF.